This T cell receptor (beta chain) emerged from a study of Graves' ophthalmopathy and Graves' hyperthyroidism. RNA served as the template for amplifying TCR beta CDR3 regions. Second-round multiplex PCR came after a first-round RT-PCR that employed HTBI primers. TCRdb independently ran MiXCR on the multiplex PCR reads; one entry per CDR3 protein. The data show 300,000 to 450,000 distinct CDR3 sequences, about a sixth seen once. The germline V gene has CDR1 PRHDT and CDR2 FYEKMQ (reference sequence). There are 15 residues in the CDR3. The ends lost 3 bases at V and 5 bases at J; junction bases unmatched: 6. In this sample, this clonotype turned up many times. The antigen remains undetermined. General study findings and limits: Ophthalmopathy progression was predicted by the model at less than 71% sensitivity and roughly 72% specificity. A model built from 13 signatures distinguished ophthalmopathy from stable hyperthyroidism with roughly 90% sensitivity and about 84% specificity.

The chain couples TRBV13 to TRBJ2-7; 11 nucleotides match TRBD2. Sequenced: peripheral blood. The sequence was obtained from an adult woman with stable Graves' hyperthyroidism. CDR3 nucleotide sequence: TGTGCCAGCAGCTTTTCACTAGCGGGAGTCCACGAGCAGTACTTC. Amino acid sequence: CASSFSLAGVHEQYF.